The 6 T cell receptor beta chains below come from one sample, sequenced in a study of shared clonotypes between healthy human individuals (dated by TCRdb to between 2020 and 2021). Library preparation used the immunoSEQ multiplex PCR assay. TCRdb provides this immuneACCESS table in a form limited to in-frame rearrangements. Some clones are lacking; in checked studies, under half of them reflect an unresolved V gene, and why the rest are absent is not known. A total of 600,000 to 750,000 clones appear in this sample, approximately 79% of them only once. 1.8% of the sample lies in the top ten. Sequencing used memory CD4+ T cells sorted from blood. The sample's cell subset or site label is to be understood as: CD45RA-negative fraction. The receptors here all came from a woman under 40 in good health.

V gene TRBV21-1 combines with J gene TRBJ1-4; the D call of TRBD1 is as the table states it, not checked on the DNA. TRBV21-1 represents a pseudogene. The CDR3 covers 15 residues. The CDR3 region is CASSKEYRGPEKLFF. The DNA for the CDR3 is TGTGCCAGCAGCAAAGAATACAGGGGGCCTGAAAAACTGTTTTTT.

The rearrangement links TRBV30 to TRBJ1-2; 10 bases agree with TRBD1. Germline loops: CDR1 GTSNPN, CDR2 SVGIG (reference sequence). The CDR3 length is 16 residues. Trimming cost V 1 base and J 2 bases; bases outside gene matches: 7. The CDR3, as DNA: TGTGCCTGGAGTGGGGTAGGGACAGGGGTCAACTATGGCTACACCTTC. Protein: CAWSGVGTGVNYGYTF.

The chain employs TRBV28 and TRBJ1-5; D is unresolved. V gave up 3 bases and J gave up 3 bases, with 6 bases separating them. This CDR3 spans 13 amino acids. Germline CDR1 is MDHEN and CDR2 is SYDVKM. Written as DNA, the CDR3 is TGTGCCAGCAGTTTCCGCTACAATCAGCCCCAGCATTTT. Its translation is CASSFRYNQPQHF.

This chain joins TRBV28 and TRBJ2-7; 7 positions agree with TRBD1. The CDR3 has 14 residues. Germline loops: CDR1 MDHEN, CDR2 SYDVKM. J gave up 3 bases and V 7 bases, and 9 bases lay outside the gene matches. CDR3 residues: CASKPGGPSYEQYF. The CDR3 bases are TGTGCCAGCAAACCAGGGGGACCAAGCTACGAGCAGTACTTC.

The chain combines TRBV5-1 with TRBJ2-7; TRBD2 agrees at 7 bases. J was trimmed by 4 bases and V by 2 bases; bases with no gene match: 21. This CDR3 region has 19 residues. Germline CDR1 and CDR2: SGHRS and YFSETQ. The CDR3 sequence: CASSFGGNRIPRKLYEQYF. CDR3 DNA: TGCGCCAGCAGCTTCGGGGGGAACCGAATCCCGAGAAAGCTGTACGAGCAGTACTTC.

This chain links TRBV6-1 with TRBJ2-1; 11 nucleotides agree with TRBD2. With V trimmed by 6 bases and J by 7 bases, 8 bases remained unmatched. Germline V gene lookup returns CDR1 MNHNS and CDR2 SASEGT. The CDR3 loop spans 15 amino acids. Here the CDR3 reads CASRVTSGNRNEQFF. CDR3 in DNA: TGTGCCAGCAGGGTGACTAGCGGGAATAGAAATGAGCAGTTCTTC.